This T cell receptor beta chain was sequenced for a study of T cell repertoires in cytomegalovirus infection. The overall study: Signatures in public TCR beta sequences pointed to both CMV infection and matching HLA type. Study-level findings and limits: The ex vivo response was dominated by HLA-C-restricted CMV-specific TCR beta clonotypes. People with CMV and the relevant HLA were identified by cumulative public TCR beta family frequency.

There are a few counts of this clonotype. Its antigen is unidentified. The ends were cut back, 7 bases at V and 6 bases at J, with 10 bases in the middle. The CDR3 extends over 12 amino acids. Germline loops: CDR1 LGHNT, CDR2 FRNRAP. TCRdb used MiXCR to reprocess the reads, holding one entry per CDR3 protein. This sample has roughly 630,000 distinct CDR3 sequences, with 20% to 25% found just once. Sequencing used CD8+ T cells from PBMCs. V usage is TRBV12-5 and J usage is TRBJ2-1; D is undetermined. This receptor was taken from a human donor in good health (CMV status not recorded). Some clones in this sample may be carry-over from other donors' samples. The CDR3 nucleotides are TGTGCTAGTGCCGGAGACATCAATGAGCAGTTCTTC. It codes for CASAGDINEQFF.